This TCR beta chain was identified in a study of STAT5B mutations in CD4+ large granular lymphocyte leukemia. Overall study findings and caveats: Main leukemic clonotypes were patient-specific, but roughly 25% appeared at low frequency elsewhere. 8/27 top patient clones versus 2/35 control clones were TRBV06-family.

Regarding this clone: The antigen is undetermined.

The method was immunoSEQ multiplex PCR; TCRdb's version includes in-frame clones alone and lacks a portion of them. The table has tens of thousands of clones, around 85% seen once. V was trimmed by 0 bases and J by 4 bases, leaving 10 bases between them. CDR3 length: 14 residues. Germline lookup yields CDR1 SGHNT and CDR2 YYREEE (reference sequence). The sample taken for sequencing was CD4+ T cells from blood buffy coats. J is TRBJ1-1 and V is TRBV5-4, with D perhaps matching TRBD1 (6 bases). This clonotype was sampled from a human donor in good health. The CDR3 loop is CASSLAGGGTEAFF. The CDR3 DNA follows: TGTGCCAGCAGCTTGGCCGGGGGCGGCACTGAAGCTTTCTTT.